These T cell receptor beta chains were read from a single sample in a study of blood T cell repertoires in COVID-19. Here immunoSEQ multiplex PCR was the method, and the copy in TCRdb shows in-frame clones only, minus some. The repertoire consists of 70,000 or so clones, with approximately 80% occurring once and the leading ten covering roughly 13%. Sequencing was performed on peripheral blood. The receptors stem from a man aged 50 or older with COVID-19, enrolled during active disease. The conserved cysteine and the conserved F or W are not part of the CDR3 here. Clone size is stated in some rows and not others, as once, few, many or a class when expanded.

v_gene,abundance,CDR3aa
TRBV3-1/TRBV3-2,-,ASSRGTGTDTQY
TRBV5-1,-,ASSLNGRSPGELF
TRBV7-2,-,ASSLAWQGKEQY
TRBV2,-,ASRRGGEKLF
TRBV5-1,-,ASSISGGNTGELF
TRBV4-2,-,ASSQVQGALTYNEQF
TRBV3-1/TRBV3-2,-,ASTRGGPEQY
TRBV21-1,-,ASIQGLDTQY
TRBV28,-,ASSLVAGRETQY
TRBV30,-,AWSTDRGLTHEQY
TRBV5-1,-,ASSPGQHSNQPQH
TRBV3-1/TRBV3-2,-,ASSAPPSGSIEQY
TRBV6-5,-,ASSYSRKQPQH
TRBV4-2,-,ASSQERSLADYNEQF
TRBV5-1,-,ASSLGSGREETQY
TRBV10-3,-,AISEKAYATYEQY
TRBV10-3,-,AISRTGGEQY
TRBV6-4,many,ASSVTGEGNTEAF
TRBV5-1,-,ASSSGTGVSYEQY
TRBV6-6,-,ASLGTDQFQETQY
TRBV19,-,ASSIPGSYNEQF
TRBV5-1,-,ASSSSGGPNTEAF
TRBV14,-,ASSQRQGATYEQY
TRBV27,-,ASSPSSGRRGEQF
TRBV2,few,ASTGTVNFSNQPQH
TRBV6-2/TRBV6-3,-,ASSYSSSYSYNEQF
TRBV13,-,ASSSQTVSYEQY
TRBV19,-,ASSMGQGSEQY
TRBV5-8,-,ASSLYRDRSYEQY
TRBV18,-,ASSGTAGGGEQY
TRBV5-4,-,ASSAGTSRLLGETQY
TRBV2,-,ASSSLGREGPLETQY